This entry lists 19 T cell receptor beta chains sequenced from one sample in a study of shared clonotypes between healthy human individuals. The assay was immunoSEQ multiplex PCR, and TCRdb's table has in-frame clones only and misses some. Here the sample spans roughly 1,000,000 clones, 75% to 80% being singletons. Sequencing was done on a sample of memory CD4+ T cells from PBMCs. Subset here: CD45RA-negative fraction. The receptor source for this set is a man aged 18 to 30 in good health. Some clones in this sample may be carry-over from other donors' samples.

This chain links TRBV15 with TRBJ2-5; 8 bases agree with TRBD1. The V segment lost 1 base and the J segment 5 bases; nucleotides outside the gene matches: 12. Germline lookup yields CDR1 LNHNV and CDR2 YYDKDF (reference sequence). The CDR3 extends over 17 amino acids. The CDR3 here is CATSRGGSTGVGETQYF. Here the CDR3 DNA reads TGTGCCACCAGCAGAGGGGGTTCGACAGGGGTGGGCGAGACCCAGTACTTC.

This chain links TRBV10-3 with TRBJ2-7; 7 bases are a match to TRBD2. V lost 10 bases and J lost 9; bases outside the gene matches: 18. CDR1 ENHRY and CDR2 SYGVKD come from the germline V gene. The CDR3 runs to 14 residues. The CDR3 region is CATRTGGVNLGQYF. The CDR3, as DNA: TGTGCCACCCGGACTGGGGGGGTAAACCTCGGGCAGTACTTC.

This CDR3 reads CASSFLTGANYGYTF. In DNA form, the CDR3 reads TGCGCCAGCAGCTTTCTGACAGGTGCTAACTATGGCTACACCTTC. The rearrangement links TRBV5-1 to TRBJ1-2; weak D call: TRBD1 (6 bases). Germline CDR1 reads SGHRS; CDR2 reads YFSETQ. This CDR3 is built from 15 residues. V was clipped by 2 bases and J by 0 bases, with 11 bases between them.

This clone was seen once. The chain carries TRBV14 and TRBJ1-1; tentative D call: TRBD1 (6 bases). The CDR3 is made up of 13 amino acids. Looked up from germline, CDR1 is SGHDN and CDR2 is FVKESK. V was shortened by 4 bases and J by 1 base, with 7 bases between the two germline ends. The CDR3 sequence is CASSRDTNTEAFF. CDR3 DNA: TGTGCCAGCAGCCGGGACACGAACACTGAAGCTTTCTTT.

The table lists this clone with many counts. This chain links TRBV27 with TRBJ2-7; 7 nucleotides line up with TRBD2. CDR3 length: 13 amino acids. Germline V gives CDR1 MNHEY, CDR2 SMNVEV (reference sequence). Germline trimming cut 9 bases from V and 1 base from J; bases unmatched to any gene: 6. CDR3 region: CASQRDGSYEQYF. CDR3 nucleotide sequence: TGTGCCAGTCAGCGGGACGGTTCCTACGAGCAGTACTTC.

This clone was detected only a few times. This sequence joins TRBV19 and TRBJ2-6, with 7 bases aligning to TRBD1. The CDR3 length is 16 residues. Germline loops: CDR1 LNHDA, CDR2 SQIVND (reference sequence). J gave up 0 bases and V 10 bases, and 9 bases lay outside the gene matches. The CDR3 nucleotides are TGTGCCACCGAGGACAGGAAGAGCTCTGGGGCCAACGTCCTGACTTTC. Its protein is CATEDRKSSGANVLTF.

CDR3 residues: CASSLATGMGSAGELFF. CDR3 DNA sequence: TGCGCCAGCAGCTTGGCGACAGGGATGGGGTCCGCCGGGGAGCTGTTTTTT. The gene calls are TRBV5-1 and TRBJ2-2, with TRBD1 matching over 7 bases. The CDR3 runs 17 residues. J lost 6 bases, V lost 0 bases, and 11 bases had no gene match. The germline CDR1 and CDR2 sequences are SGHRS and YFSETQ. The entire variable domain, with the rest obtained from reference TRBV5-1 and TRBJ2-2, is as follows: KAGVTQTPRYLIKTRGQQVTLSCSPISGHRSVSWYQQTPGQGLQFLFEYFSETQRNKGNFPGRFSGRQFSNSRSEMNVSTLELGDSALYLCASSLATGMGSAGELFFGEGSRLTVL.

The V gene is TRBV7-2, the J gene TRBJ2-7, with 9 bases matching TRBD1. Germline trimming cut 5 bases from V and 6 bases from J; bases unmatched to any gene: 8. The germline gives CDR1 SGHTA, CDR2 FQGNSA. The CDR3 extends over 14 amino acids. The CDR3 nucleotides read TGTGCCAGCAGCCGGGGACAGGGAATCGGCGAGCAGTACTTC. Protein: CASSRGQGIGEQYF.

This clone was picked up many times. The gene calls are TRBV29-1 and TRBJ2-4, with D perhaps being TRBD1 or TRBD2 (5 bases each). V was shortened by 7 bases and J by 6 bases, with 19 bases between the two germline ends. Germline V gene sequence: CDR1 SQVTM, CDR2 ANQGSEA. The CDR3 loop spans 14 amino acids. The CDR3 region is CSAALGDHGNIQYF. The DNA of the CDR3 is TGCAGCGCGGCTTTGGGGGACCACGGAAACATTCAGTACTTC.

This chain connects TRBV6-5 to TRBJ1-4, with D tentatively TRBD1 (5 bases). From germline, CDR1 is MNHEY and CDR2 SVGAGI. The ends were cut back, 0 bases at V and 10 bases at J, with 12 bases in the middle. This CDR3 comprises 14 residues. CDR3: CASSYSQGLGKLFF. For the CDR3, the DNA is TGTGCCAGCAGTTACTCGCAGGGATTAGGAAAACTGTTTTTT.

The chain uses TRBV4-1 and TRBJ2-7; D gene ambiguous. The ends were cut back, 2 bases at V and 7 bases at J, with 12 bases in the middle. CDR1 is MGHRA, CDR2 YSYEKL, per germline. The CDR3 sequence is 13 residues long. The CDR3: CASSQLGLGEQYF. In nucleotides, the CDR3 is TGCGCCAGCAGCCAACTAGGTCTGGGTGAGCAGTACTTC.

J is TRBJ2-3 and V is TRBV10-3, with D possibly being TRBD2 (5 bases). The CDR3 spans 13 residues. V lost 7 bases, J lost 4 bases, and 12 bases lay in between. CDR1 is ENHRY and CDR2 is SYGVKD in the germline V gene. The CDR3 DNA is TGTGCCATCAAAGGAGGCACTGCAGATACGCAGTATTTT. Protein sequence: CAIKGGTADTQYF.

As regards this clone: Other DNA sequences of this sample code for an identical CDR3. In nucleotides, the CDR3 is TGTGCCATCAGGGACAGGGAGGGCACCGGGGAGCTGTTTTTT. It yields the protein CAIRDREGTGELFF. The V gene is TRBV10-3, the J gene TRBJ2-2; maybe TRBD1 (8 bases). CDR1 is ENHRY and CDR2 is SYGVKD in the germline V gene. The CDR3 is 14 amino acids. The V end was cut by 6 bases, the J end by 4 bases, with 12 bases between.

This chain uses TRBV5-1 with TRBJ2-1; TRBD2 aligns across 12 bases. V trimming: 2 bases; J trimming: 4 bases; junction bases outside the gene matches: 7. The CDR3 is made up of 17 amino acids. Germline CDR1 SGHRS, CDR2 YFSETQ. CDR3 bases: TGCGCCAGCAGCTTTAGCGGGGGACTAGCGGGTTACAATGAGCAGTTCTTC. It translates to CASSFSGGLAGYNEQFF.

A few counts support this clone. The chain joins TRBV9 to TRBJ2-5; the D gene is possibly TRBD2 (6 bases). The ends were cut back, 1 base at V and 4 bases at J, with 11 bases in the middle. The CDR3 sequence is 14 residues long. CDR1 is SGDLS and CDR2 is YYNGEE in the germline V gene. CDR3 protein: CASSVNAGRETQYF. The CDR3 nucleotides read TGTGCCAGCAGCGTAAACGCGGGACGAGAGACCCAGTACTTC.

CDR3 sequence: CASSPSGTANEKLFF. The CDR3 region has the DNA TGTGCCAGCAGTCCCTCCGGGACAGCTAATGAAAAACTGTTTTTT. The chain links TRBV28 to TRBJ1-4; 7 bases match TRBD1. The germline CDR1 and CDR2 sequences are MDHEN and SYDVKM. With V trimmed by 5 bases and J by 3 bases, 6 bases remained unmatched. The CDR3 has 15 residues.

The chain couples TRBV5-1 to TRBJ2-6; D not certain. The CDR3 extends over 14 amino acids. Trimming removed 4 bases from V and 4 bases from J, with 9 bases in between. The germline gives CDR1 SGHRS, CDR2 YFSETQ. Here the CDR3 reads CASSLFGGANVLTF. CDR3 nucleotide sequence: TGCGCCAGCAGCCTCTTCGGAGGGGCCAACGTCCTGACTTTC.

V gene TRBV7-8 combines with J gene TRBJ1-1; D possibly corresponds to TRBD1 (5 bases). The CDR3 runs 14 residues. V was cut by 2 bases and J by 11 bases, with 18 bases left in between. From germline, CDR1 is SGHVS and CDR2 FQNEAQ. Written as DNA, the CDR3 is TGTGCCAGCAGCTTATCGGCGGCCACCGGGGCGGCTTTCTTT. This translates into CASSLSAATGAAFF. Full variable domain (missing parts from reference TRBV7-8 and TRBJ1-1): GAGVSQSPRYKVAKRGQDVALRCDPISGHVSLFWYQQALGQGPEFLTYFQNEAQLDKSGLPSDRFFAERPEGSVSTLKIQRTQQEDSAVYLCASSLSAATGAAFFGQGTRLTVV.

The chain uses TRBV2 and TRBJ2-1; D is undetermined. The CDR3 is 16 amino acids. Germline CDR1 is SNHLY and CDR2 is FYNNEI. The V and J ends lost 5 bases and 0 bases respectively, with 14 bases between them. The CDR3 DNA sequence: TGTGCCAGCAGTTCATGGGGTCGAAGCTCCTACAATGAGCAGTTCTTC. It is translated as CASSSWGRSSYNEQFF.